This entry concerns a single T cell receptor beta chain. This entry belongs to a study of cytomegalovirus exposure and HLA in healthy donors. The PCR had 60 Vbeta and 13 Jbeta primers. The table came from immunoSEQ multiplex PCR; TCRdb's copy has only in-frame clones and leaves some out. This sample yields over 150,000 clones, of which 75% to 85% are seen a single time; 1.4% belongs to the top ten. Germline V gene sequence: CDR1 ENHRY, CDR2 SYGVKD. The CDR3 contains 13 residues. The ends were cut back, 6 bases at V and 3 bases at J, with 11 bases in the middle. This receptor was obtained from a woman in her twenties or thirties in good health and CMV-seropositive. This chain connects TRBV10-3 to TRBJ1-1, with D possibly matching TRBD1 (6 bases). Material for sequencing was PBMCs. CDR3 in amino acids: CAISPDSYTEAFF. CDR3 nucleotide sequence: TGTGCCATCAGCCCGGACAGCTACACTGAAGCTTTCTTT.